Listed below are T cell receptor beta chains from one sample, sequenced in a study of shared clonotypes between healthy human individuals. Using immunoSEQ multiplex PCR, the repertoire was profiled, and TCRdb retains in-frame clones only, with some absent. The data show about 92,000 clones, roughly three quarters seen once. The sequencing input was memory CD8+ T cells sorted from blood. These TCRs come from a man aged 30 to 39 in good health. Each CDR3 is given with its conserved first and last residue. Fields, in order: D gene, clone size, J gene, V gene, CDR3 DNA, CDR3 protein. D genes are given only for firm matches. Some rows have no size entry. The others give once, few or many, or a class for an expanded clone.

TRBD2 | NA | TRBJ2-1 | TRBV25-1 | TGTGCCAGCAGTAGCTCACTAGCGCTCGATCATTACAATGAACAGTTCTTC | CASSSSLALDHYNEQFF
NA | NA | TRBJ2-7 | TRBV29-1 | TGCAGCGTTGATGTGGATAGCTCCTACGAGCAGTACTTC | CSVDVDSSYEQYF
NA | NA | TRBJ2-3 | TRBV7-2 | TGTGCCAGCAGCTTAGATTCAGGGGGGGATACGCAGTATTTT | CASSLDSGGDTQYF
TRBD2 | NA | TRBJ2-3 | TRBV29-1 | TGCAGCGCAACCGGGACTAGCGGGAGTATCTCAGATACGCAGTATTTT | CSATGTSGSISDTQYF
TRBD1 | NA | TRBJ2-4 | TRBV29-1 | TGCAGCGGAATTCCGGGACAGGAAAACATTCAGTACTTC | CSGIPGQENIQYF
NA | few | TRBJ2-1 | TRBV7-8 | TGTGCCAGCAGCTTATGGGCCGGGGGCGTAGACAATGAGCAGTTCTTC | CASSLWAGGVDNEQFF
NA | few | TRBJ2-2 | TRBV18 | TGTGCCAGCTTCCTCCCGAGGGGGGAGCTGTTTTTT | CASFLPRGELFF
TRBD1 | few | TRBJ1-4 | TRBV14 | TGTGCCAGCAGCCAAGAGGGTGTATGGGACAGGGGCCTTCTCAATGAAAAACTGTTTTTT | CASSQEGVWDRGLLNEKLFF
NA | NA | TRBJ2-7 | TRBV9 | TGTGCCAGCAGCGTAGGTACCGACCCTACCTACGAGCAGTACTTC | CASSVGTDPTYEQYF
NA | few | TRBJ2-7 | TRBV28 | TGTGCCAGCAGTTCACCGACAGGGGGCGAGACTAGCGGGACAGGGACCGAGCAGTACTTC | CASSSPTGGETSGTGTEQYF
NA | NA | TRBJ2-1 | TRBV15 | TGTGCCACCAGCAGAGGGCTGGTAGCAGATGCCTACAATGAGCAGTTCTTC | CATSRGLVADAYNEQFF
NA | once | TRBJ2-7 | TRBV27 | TGTGCCAGCAGCCCCGTCAGTAGCAGCTCCTACGAGCAGTACTTC | CASSPVSSSSYEQYF
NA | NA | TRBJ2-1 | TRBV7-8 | TGTGCCAGCAGCTTAGCGCCTTACAATGAGCAGTTCTTC | CASSLAPYNEQFF
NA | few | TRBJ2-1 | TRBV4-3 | TGCGCCAGCAGCCAAGCGGGAGAGCCCTACAATGAGCAGTTCTTC | CASSQAGEPYNEQFF
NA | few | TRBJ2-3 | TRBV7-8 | TGTGCCAGCAGCTTAGTAGGGGGCGGGACTGACACAGATACGCAGTATTTT | CASSLVGGGTDTDTQYF
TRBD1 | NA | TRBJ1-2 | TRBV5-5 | TGTGCCAGCAGCCCGACCAGACAGGGGAGGAATGGCTACACCTTC | CASSPTRQGRNGYTF
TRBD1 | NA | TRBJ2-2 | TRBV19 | TGTGCCAGTATCAAAGACAGGGGGCCGAACACCGGGGAGCTGTTTTTT | CASIKDRGPNTGELFF
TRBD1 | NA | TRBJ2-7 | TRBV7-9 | TGTGCCAGCAGCTTCCCGGGACAGAGGCCCTACGAGCAGTACTTC | CASSFPGQRPYEQYF
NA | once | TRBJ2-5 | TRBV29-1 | TGCAGCGTTTATTGGTTGGAGGGGAGGAAGACCCAGTACTTC | CSVYWLEGRKTQYF
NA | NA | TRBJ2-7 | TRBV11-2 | TGTGCCAGCAGCTTAGTTTGGGATTCCGAGCAGTACTTC | CASSLVWDSEQYF
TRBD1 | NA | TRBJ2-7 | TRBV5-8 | TGTGCCAGCAGCTTATTTACAGGGGGCTTTTACGAGCAGTACTTC | CASSLFTGGFYEQYF
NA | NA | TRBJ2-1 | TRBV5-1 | TGCGCCAGCAGCTTGGACTTGTATCGTCCTAGCGTGACGATAAGCTCCTACAATGAGCAGTTCTTC | CASSLDLYRPSVTISSYNEQFF
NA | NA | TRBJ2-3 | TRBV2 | TGTGCCAGCAGTGATGGGTGGGCGATCACAGATACGCAGTATTTT | CASSDGWAITDTQYF
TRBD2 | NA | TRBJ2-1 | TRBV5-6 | TGTGCCAGCAGCCGCGTCGTGCTAGCGGGGGAGCAGTTCTTC | CASSRVVLAGEQFF
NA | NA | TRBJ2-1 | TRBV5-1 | TGCGCCAGCAGCTTAGCGACCACCTACAATGAGCAGTTCTTC | CASSLATTYNEQFF
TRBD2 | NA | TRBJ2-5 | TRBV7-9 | TGTGCCAGCAGCTTAGAACTAGCGGGAGGTCCAGAAGAGACCCAGTACTTC | CASSLELAGGPEETQYF
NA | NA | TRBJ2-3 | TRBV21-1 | TGTGCCATCCCCGCGGCCTGGGGCCGCACAGATACGCAGTATTTT | CAIPAAWGRTDTQYF
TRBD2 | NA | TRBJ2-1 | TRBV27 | TGTGCCAGCAGTTTAACTACTAGCGCACCGGAGCAGTTCTTC | CASSLTTSAPEQFF
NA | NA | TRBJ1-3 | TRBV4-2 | TGTGCCAGCAGCTTTACCGGAGTTGGAAACACCATATATTTT | CASSFTGVGNTIYF
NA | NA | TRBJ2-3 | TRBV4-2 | TGTGCCAGCAGCCAAGCCGGGCTAGCAGCGGATACGCAGTATTTT | CASSQAGLAADTQYF
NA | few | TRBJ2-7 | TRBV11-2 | TGTGCCAGCAGCTTGGGACTGGGGCAGTACTTC | CASSLGLGQYF
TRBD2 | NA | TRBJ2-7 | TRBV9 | TGTGCCAGCAGCGTAGCTCGGGCGGGAGGGGGCTCCTACGAGCAGTACTTC | CASSVARAGGGSYEQYF
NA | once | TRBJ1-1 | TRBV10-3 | TGTGCCACGACTTGGGGAGACAGCGAAGCTTTCTTT | CATTWGDSEAFF
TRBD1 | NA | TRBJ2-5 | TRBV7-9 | TGTGCCAGCAGCTTCGCCCGGACAGGGAAAGAGACCCAGTACTTC | CASSFARTGKETQYF
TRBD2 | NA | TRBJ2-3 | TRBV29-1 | TGCAGCGTTCTGGGGGGAGGGCCGCGGGATACGCAGTATTTT | CSVLGGGPRDTQYF
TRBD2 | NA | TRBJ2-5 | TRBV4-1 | TGCGCCAGCAGCCAATCTAGCGGGATTGTAGGTGAGACCCAGTACTTC | CASSQSSGIVGETQYF
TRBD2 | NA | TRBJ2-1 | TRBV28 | TGTGCCAGCAGTGGGGGACTAGCCCATTACAATGAGCAGTTCTTC | CASSGGLAHYNEQFF
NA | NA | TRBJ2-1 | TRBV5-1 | TGCGCCAGCAGCTCCGCAGGGGTAGCTCGCAATGAGCAGTTCTTC | CASSSAGVARNEQFF
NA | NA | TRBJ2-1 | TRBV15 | TGTGCCACCAGCAGAGATCTTAGCAATGAGCAGTTCTTC | CATSRDLSNEQFF
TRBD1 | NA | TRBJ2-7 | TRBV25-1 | TGTGCCAGCACGAGGACAGGGGTTACCTACGAGCAGTACTTC | CASTRTGVTYEQYF
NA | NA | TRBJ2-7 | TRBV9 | TGTGCCAGCAGCGTAGCTGTGGGACACCGGTCCTACGAGCAGTACTTC | CASSVAVGHRSYEQYF
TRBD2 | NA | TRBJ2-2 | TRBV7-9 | TGTGCCAGCAGCCGCGACTCTGGGAGGGAAGCCGGGGAGCTGTTTTTT | CASSRDSGREAGELFF
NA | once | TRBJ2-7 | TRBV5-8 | TGTGCCAGCAGCTTGGATTTCGCCGGGACGGGGACCTACGAGCAGTACTTC | CASSLDFAGTGTYEQYF
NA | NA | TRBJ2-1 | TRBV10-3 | TGTGCCATCAGTGAGCCCGAGATATCCCGGACCTCCTACAATGAGCAGTTCTTC | CAISEPEISRTSYNEQFF
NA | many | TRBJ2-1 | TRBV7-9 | TGTGCCAGCAGCGGGACCTACAGCTCCTACAATGAGCAGTTCTTC | CASSGTYSSYNEQFF